The clone carrying this TCR beta chain was detected ten times or more. Its antigen remains unidentified. V lost 5 bases, J lost 6 bases, and 17 bases lay in between. Germline CDR1 reads SGHAT; CDR2 reads FQNNGV. This CDR3 has 14 residues. Through Arm-PCR of CDR3 regions and iRepertoire HTBI primers, TCR beta libraries were built. MiXCR, run by TCRdb on the multiplex PCR reads, gives a single entry per CDR3 protein. The table has over 350,000 distinct CDR3 sequences, around 15% seen once. The source of the sample is a study of regulatory T cells in long-lasting Graves disease. Study observations and caveats: It was in persistent disease that TRBV28, TRBJ1-2 and TRBJ2-5 were favored.

Time point noted: newly diagnosed GD, antithyroid drugs for less than 3 months. Scientists built the TCR library using RNA that was extracted from PBMCs. The same specimen was also included in a second study, on T cells in Graves' hyperthyroidism and ophthalmopathy.

The chain recombines TRBV11-2 with TRBJ2-7; D is possibly TRBD1 or TRBD2 (5 bases each). Sequencing used peripheral blood mononuclear cells (PBMCs), obtained at new diagnosis, from a patient treated with antithyroid drugs. The TCR originated in a woman between 50 and 59 years old with Graves disease. The CDR3 region has the DNA TGTGCCAGCAGCCAGAGGGGAGCGGTAGGCGAGCAGTACTTC. This sequence encodes CASSQRGAVGEQYF.